Presented here are 17 T cell receptor beta chains from one specimen sequenced in a study of CD8+ T cells in alopecia areata. RNA, once extracted, was reverse transcribed into cDNA for use as the sequencing template. Sequencing used immunoSEQ multiplex PCR; TCRdb keeps in-frame clones, though not all of them. The profile covers 110,000 to 150,000 clones, with about 60% appearing a single time and roughly 6.7% taken by the ten largest. The material sequenced was CD4+ T cells sorted from blood, taken at week 0. These receptors originate from a human donor with alopecia areata.

This chain links TRBV11-2 with TRBJ2-1; D might be TRBD2 (5 bases). The length of the CDR3 is 13 residues. CDR1 is SGHAT, CDR2 FQNNGV, per germline. Trimming removed 5 bases at V and 8 bases at J, with 13 bases between. The CDR3 coding sequence is TGTGCCAGCAGCCTAACTAGAAGCTATGAGCAGTTCTTC. It yields the protein CASSLTRSYEQFF.

The gene calls are TRBV5-1 and TRBJ2-7, with TRBD1 as a possible D gene (7 bases). Germline CDR1 reads SGHRS; CDR2 reads YFSETQ. V lost 2 bases and J lost 0, with 9 bases in between. CDR3 length: 14 amino acids. DNA of the CDR3: TGCGCCAGCAGCTTCCAGGGGGGCTCCTACGAGCAGTACTTC. The encoded protein is CASSFQGGSYEQYF.

About this clone itself: The junction and the germline gene differ at one end; a read error may be behind it. This sequence joins TRBV11-2 and TRBJ2-1; a weak D match, TRBD1 (6 bases). Germline V gene data show CDR1 as SGHAT and CDR2 as FQNNGV. CDR3 length: 12 residues. CDR3 in amino acids: CANSGMGAEQFF. CDR3 in DNA: TGTGCCAACAGCGGCATGGGGGCTGAGCAGTTCTTC.

The chain has TRBV25-1 and TRBJ1-2; D uncertain. The CDR3 has 13 residues. The V and J ends lost 4 bases and 6 bases respectively, with 12 bases between them. CDR1 MGHDK and CDR2 SYGVNS come from the germline V gene. CDR3 nucleotide sequence: TGTGCCAGCAGTGGAGAATTGAGGAATGGCTACACCTTC. This gives the protein CASSGELRNGYTF.

The chain couples TRBV9 to TRBJ2-2; 9 nucleotides match TRBD2. J was trimmed by 4 bases and V by 4 bases; bases with no gene match: 17. There are 19 residues in the CDR3. Germline CDR1 is SGDLS and CDR2 is YYNGEE. The CDR3 spells CASSLLGAGGVQSTGELFF. The CDR3 coding sequence is TGTGCCAGCAGCCTTCTTGGAGCGGGGGGAGTTCAATCCACCGGGGAGCTGTTTTTT.

This clone was counted only a few times. Germline is not matched at one junction end, which may reflect a read error. The CDR3 nucleotides read TGTGCCAGCTCACCACAGGAGAACGCCGGGGAGCTGTTTTTT. It translates to CASSPQENAGELFF. The chain recombines TRBV18 with TRBJ2-2, with D unresolved. Germline V gene lookup returns CDR1 KGHSH and CDR2 LQKENI. The CDR3 spans 14 residues.

V gene TRBV30 combines with J gene TRBJ1-3; D not certain. The CDR3 is 15 residues long. Germline-derived CDR1 and CDR2 are GTSNPN and SVGIG (reference sequence). V was pared by 3 bases and J by 0 bases, with 12 bases between. DNA for the CDR3: TGTGCCTGGAGATACGGGGTAAACTCTGGAAACACCATATATTTT. Translated: CAWRYGVNSGNTIYF.

Regarding this clone: Within the sample, other DNA sequences also encode this same CDR3. The CDR3 spells CASSLAGTGSYEQYF. CDR3 nucleotide sequence: TGCGCCAGCAGCTTGGCCGGGACAGGGAGCTACGAGCAGTACTTC. The rearrangement links TRBV5-1 to TRBJ2-7; 9 nucleotides align to TRBD1. Germline loops: CDR1 SGHRS, CDR2 YFSETQ. V lost 0 bases and J lost 3; bases outside the gene matches: 4. The CDR3 totals 15 residues.

The chain carries TRBV4-1 and TRBJ2-1, with TRBD2 as a possible D gene (6 bases). There are 17 residues in the CDR3. V shed 2 bases and J shed 0 bases, with 14 bases lying between them. Germline values: CDR1 MGHRA, CDR2 YSYEKL. This CDR3 is CASSQTPGLSSYNEQFF. The CDR3 nucleotides read TGCGCCAGCAGCCAAACACCGGGACTGAGCTCCTACAATGAGCAGTTCTTC.

CDR3 bases: TGTGCCACCAGCAGAGGGTCGACTGGGGAAAAACTGTTTTTT. Its translation: CATSRGSTGEKLFF. This chain connects TRBV15 to TRBJ1-4, with D unresolved. The V gene lost 1 base and the J gene lost 8 bases, with 11 bases spanning the gap. The CDR3 contains 14 residues. The germline V gene has CDR1 LNHNV and CDR2 YYDKDF (reference sequence). The variable domain in full, with the rest retrieved from reference TRBV15 and TRBJ1-4, is DAMVIQNPRYQVTQFGKPVTLSCSQTLNHNVMYWYQQKSSQAPKLLFHYYDKDFNNEADTPDNFQSRRPNTSFCFLDIRSPGLGDTAMYLCATSRGSTGEKLFFGSGTQLSVL.

The chain carries TRBV4-1 and TRBJ1-2, with a possible D match to TRBD1 (6 bases). The CDR3 has 18 residues. Trimming cost V 3 bases and J 4 bases, with 24 bases left between them. Germline assignment: CDR1 MGHRA and CDR2 YSYEKL. CDR3 nucleotides: TGCGCCAGCAGCCAGGCCTTCGTATCCAGGGGAGGGACCTATGGCTACACCTTC. Translation gives CASSQAFVSRGGTYGYTF.

J is TRBJ2-1 and V is TRBV29-1; no clear D. The CDR3 spans 14 residues. Trimming stripped 7 bases from V and 0 bases from J, with 13 bases between. Germline CDR1 reads SQVTM; CDR2 reads ANQGSEA. The CDR3 sequence: CSGAIIGSYNEQFF. The CDR3 nucleotides read TGCAGCGGCGCAATAATTGGCTCCTACAATGAGCAGTTCTTC.

The chain employs TRBV30 and TRBJ2-3; the match to TRBD2 covers 10 bases. The CDR3 is made up of 15 amino acids. CDR1 and CDR2 from the germline V gene are GTSNPN and SVGIG (reference sequence). V lost 4 bases and J lost 5; bases outside the gene matches: 9. The CDR3 here is CAWTALAGARDTQYF. CDR3 nucleotide sequence: TGTGCCTGGACGGCCCTAGCGGGGGCTCGAGATACGCAGTATTTT.

The CDR3 DNA sequence: TGTGCCAGCAGCCGCAAGGGGGGACCCTCCGGGGATACGCAGTATTTT. Its protein is CASSRKGGPSGDTQYF. V gene TRBV7-2 combines with J gene TRBJ2-3, with D possibly being TRBD1 or TRBD2 (6 bases each). The CDR3 length is 16 residues. Trimming removed 5 bases at V and 6 bases at J, with 21 bases between. The germline CDR1 and CDR2 sequences are SGHTA and FQGNSA.

The genes are TRBV25-1 and TRBJ2-5, with D unresolved. CDR3 length: 15 residues. The germline CDR1 and CDR2 sequences are MGHDK and SYGVNS. The V end was cut by 5 bases, the J end by 5 bases, with 18 bases between. DNA for the CDR3: TGTGCCAGCAGTAAGGGCAGATCATCATGGGAGACCCAGTACTTC. Translation: CASSKGRSSWETQYF.

The chain couples TRBV2 to TRBJ2-7, with 11 bases matching TRBD1. Germline V CDR1 and CDR2: SNHLY, FYNNEI. The ends lost 7 bases at V and 7 bases at J; junction bases unmatched: 12. The CDR3 loop spans 15 amino acids. The CDR3 is CASTPLGTGGGEQYF. CDR3 sequence (DNA): TGTGCCAGCACCCCGCTCGGGACAGGGGGTGGAGAGCAGTACTTC.

Details on this clone: This sample includes further DNA sequences coding for the same CDR3. J is TRBJ1-5 and V is TRBV19; no firm D call. Deletions cut 3 bases from V and 0 bases from J, with 9 bases between. CDR1 is LNHDA and CDR2 is SQIVND in the germline V gene (reference sequence). The CDR3 sequence is 15 residues long. The CDR3 nucleotides are TGTGCCAGTAGTATTTTGGGAAATAGCAATCAGCCCCAGCATTTT. Translated, it gives CASSILGNSNQPQHF. The whole variable domain, filled in from reference TRBV19 and TRBJ1-5, reads DGGITQSPKYLFRKEGQNVTLSCEQNLNHDAMYWYRQDPGQGLRLIYYSQIVNDFQKGDIAEGYSVSREKKESFPLTVTSAQKNPTAFYLCASSILGNSNQPQHFGDGTRLSIL.